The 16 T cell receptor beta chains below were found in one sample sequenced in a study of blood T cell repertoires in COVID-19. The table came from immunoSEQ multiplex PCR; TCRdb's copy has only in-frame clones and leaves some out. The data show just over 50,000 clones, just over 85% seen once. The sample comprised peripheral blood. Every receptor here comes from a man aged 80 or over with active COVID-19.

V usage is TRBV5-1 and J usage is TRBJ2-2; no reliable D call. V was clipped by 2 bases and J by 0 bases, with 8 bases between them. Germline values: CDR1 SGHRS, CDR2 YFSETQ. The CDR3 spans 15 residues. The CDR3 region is CASSLDTSNTGELFF. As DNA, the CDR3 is TGCGCCAGCAGCTTAGACACCTCGAACACCGGGGAGCTGTTTTTT. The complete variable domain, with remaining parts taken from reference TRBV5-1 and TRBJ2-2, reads KAGVTQTPRYLIKTRGQQVTLSCSPISGHRSVSWYQQTPGQGLQFLFEYFSETQRNKGNFPGRFSGRQFSNSRSEMNVSTLELGDSALYLCASSLDTSNTGELFFGEGSRLTVL.

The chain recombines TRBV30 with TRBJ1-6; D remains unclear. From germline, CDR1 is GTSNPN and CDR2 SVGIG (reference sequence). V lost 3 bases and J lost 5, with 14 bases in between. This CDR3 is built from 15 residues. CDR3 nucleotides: TGTGCCTGGAGAAGGAGAGGGTCGGATAATTCACCCCTCCACTTT. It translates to CAWRRRGSDNSPLHF.

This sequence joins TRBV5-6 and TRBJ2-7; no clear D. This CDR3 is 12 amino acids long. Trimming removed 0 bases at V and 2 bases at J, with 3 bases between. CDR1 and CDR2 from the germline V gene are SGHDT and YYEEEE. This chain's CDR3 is CASSLAAYEQYF. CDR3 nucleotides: TGTGCCAGCAGCTTGGCAGCCTACGAGCAGTACTTC.

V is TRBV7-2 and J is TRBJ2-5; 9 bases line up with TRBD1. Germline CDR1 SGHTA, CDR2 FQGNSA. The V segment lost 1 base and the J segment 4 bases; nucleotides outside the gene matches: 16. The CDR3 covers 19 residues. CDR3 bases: TGTGCCAGCAGCTTAGGAGGCTCGGGACAGGGAAGGCCCCTAGAGACCCAGTACTTC. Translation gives CASSLGGSGQGRPLETQYF. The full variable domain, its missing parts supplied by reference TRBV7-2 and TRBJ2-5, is GAGVSQSPSNKVTEKGKDVELRCDPISGHTALYWYRQSLGQGLEFLIYFQGNSAPDKSGLPSDRFSAERTGGSVSTLTIQRTQQEDSAVYLCASSLGGSGQGRPLETQYFGPGTRLLVL.

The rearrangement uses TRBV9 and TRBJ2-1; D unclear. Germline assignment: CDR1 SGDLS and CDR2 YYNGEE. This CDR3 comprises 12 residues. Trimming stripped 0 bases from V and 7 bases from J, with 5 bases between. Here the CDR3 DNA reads TGTGCCAGCAGCGTAGAGAGGAATGAGCAGTTCTTC. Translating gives CASSVERNEQFF.

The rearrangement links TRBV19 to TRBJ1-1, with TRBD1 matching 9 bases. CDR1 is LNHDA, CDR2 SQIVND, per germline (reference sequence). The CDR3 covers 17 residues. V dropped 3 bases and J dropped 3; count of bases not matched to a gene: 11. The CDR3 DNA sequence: TGTGCCAGTAGTATCGTGACAGGGGGAAATTTAGACACTGAAGCTTTCTTT. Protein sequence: CASSIVTGGNLDTEAFF. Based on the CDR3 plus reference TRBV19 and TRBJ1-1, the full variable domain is DGGITQSPKYLFRKEGQNVTLSCEQNLNHDAMYWYRQDPGQGLRLIYYSQIVNDFQKGDIAEGYSVSREKKESFPLTVTSAQKNPTAFYLCASSIVTGGNLDTEAFFGQGTRLTVV.

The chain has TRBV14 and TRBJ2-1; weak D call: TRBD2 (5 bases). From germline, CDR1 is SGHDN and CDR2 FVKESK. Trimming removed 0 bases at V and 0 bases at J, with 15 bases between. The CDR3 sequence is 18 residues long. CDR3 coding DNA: TGTGCCAGCAGCCAAGAGGGCAGTCTAGCTAGCTCCTACAATGAGCAGTTCTTC. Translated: CASSQEGSLASSYNEQFF.

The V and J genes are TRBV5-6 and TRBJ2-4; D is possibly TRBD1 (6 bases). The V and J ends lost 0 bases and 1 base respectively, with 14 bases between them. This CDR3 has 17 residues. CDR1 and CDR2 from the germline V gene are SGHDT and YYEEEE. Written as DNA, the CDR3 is TGTGCCAGCAGCTTGGTCTTGGGGGCGTGGGCCAAAAACATTCAGTACTTC. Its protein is CASSLVLGAWAKNIQYF.

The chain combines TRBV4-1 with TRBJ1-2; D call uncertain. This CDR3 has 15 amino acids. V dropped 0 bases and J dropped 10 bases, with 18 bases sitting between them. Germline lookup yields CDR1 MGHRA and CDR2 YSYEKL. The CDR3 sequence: CASSQEPTSTLVYTF. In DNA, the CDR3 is TGCGCCAGCAGCCAAGAGCCCACCTCAACTCTAGTCTACACCTTC.

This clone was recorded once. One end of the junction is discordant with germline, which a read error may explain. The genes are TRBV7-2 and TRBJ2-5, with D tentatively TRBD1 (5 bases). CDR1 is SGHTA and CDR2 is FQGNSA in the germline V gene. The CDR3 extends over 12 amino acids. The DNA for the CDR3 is TGTGCCAGCAGCCCTGATAGCAGGGCCCATTACTTC. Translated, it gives CASSPDSRAHYF. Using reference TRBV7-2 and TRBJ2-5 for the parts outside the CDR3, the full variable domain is GAGVSQSPSNKVTEKGKDVELRCDPISGHTALYWYRQSLGQGLEFLIYFQGNSAPDKSGLPSDRFSAERTGGSVSTLTIQRTQQEDSAVYLCASSPDSRAHYFGPGTRLLVL.

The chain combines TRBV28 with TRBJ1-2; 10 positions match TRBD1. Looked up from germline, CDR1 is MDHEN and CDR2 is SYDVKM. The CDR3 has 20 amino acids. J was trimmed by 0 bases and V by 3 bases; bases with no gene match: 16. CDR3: CASSFAAKWDRGPANYGYTF. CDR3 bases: TGTGCCAGCAGTTTTGCTGCCAAATGGGACAGGGGCCCCGCTAACTATGGCTACACCTTC.

In DNA, the CDR3 is TGTGCCAGCACAACGACTAGCGGGAGTGTCAGTGAGCAGTTCTTC. Encoded protein: CASTTTSGSVSEQFF. The rearrangement uses TRBV6-5 and TRBJ2-1; 12 bases fit TRBD2. There are 15 residues in the CDR3. CDR1 and CDR2 from the germline V gene are MNHEY and SVGAGI. V gave up 7 bases and J gave up 9 bases; unmatched junction bases: 10.

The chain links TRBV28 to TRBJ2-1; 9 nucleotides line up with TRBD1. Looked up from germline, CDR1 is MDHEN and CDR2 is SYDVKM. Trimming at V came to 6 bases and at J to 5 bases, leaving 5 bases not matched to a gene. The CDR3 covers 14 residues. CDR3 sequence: CASRPGQGHNEQFF. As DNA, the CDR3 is TGTGCCAGCAGGCCGGGACAGGGCCACAATGAGCAGTTCTTC. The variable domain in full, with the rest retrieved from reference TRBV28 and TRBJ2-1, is DVKVTQSSRYLVKRTGEKVFLECVQDMDHENMFWYRQDPGLGLRLIYFSYDVKMKEKGDIPEGYSVSREKKERFSLILESASTNQTSMYLCASRPGQGHNEQFFGPGTRLTVL.

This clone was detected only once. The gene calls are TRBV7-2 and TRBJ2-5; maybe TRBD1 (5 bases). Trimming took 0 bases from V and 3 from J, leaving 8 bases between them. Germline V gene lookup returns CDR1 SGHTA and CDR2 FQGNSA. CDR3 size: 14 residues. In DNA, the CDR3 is TGTGCCAGCAGCTTAGCGCAGGGAAAAGAGACCCAGTACTTC. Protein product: CASSLAQGKETQYF.

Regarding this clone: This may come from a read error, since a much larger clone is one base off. CDR3 sequence reads: CASSPHRDYEQYF. The CDR3 nucleotides read TGTGCCAGCAGCCCCCACCGGGATTACGAGCAGTACTTC. The chain couples TRBV9 to TRBJ2-7; D might be TRBD2 (5 bases). V was trimmed by 4 bases and J by 4 bases, leaving 12 bases between them. The germline CDR1 and CDR2 sequences are SGDLS and YYNGEE. This CDR3 is 13 amino acids long. Together with reference TRBV9 and TRBJ2-7, the CDR3 gives the full variable domain: DSGVTQTPKHLITATGQRVTLRCSPRSGDLSVYWYQQSLDQGLQFLIQYYNGEERAKGNILERFSAQQFPDLHSELNLSSLELGDSALYFCASSPHRDYEQYFGPGTRLTVT.

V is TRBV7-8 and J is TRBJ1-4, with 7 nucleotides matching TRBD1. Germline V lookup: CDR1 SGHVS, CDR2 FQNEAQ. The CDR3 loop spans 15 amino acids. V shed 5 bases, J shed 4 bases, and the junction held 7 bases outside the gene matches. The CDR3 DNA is TGTGCCAGCAGCCCGGGGACAGCTAGTAATGAAAAACTGTTTTTT. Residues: CASSPGTASNEKLFF.